These 22 T cell receptor beta chains were sequenced from one sample in a study of blood T cells in healthy people across ages. Through a sample-barcoded 5' primer and a J-beta primer mix, a second PCR was run for roughly 7 to 11 cycles. TCRdb itself ran the 5' RACE reads through MiXCR, one entry per CDR3 protein. The data hold about a million distinct CDR3 sequences, with around 48% observed a single time. The sequenced sample was blood. The source is a man aged 30-40 years in good health.

The V and J genes are TRBV19 and TRBJ2-2; 7 positions match TRBD1. From germline, CDR1 is LNHDA and CDR2 SQIVND (reference sequence). After removal of 5 bases from V and 1 base from J, the junction contained 4 bases not matched to a gene. The CDR3 covers 15 residues. The CDR3 sequence is CASSDRELNTGELFF. The CDR3 DNA follows: TGTGCCAGTAGTGACAGGGAACTGAACACCGGGGAGCTGTTTTTT.

The V call is TRBV7-2, the J call TRBJ2-4; D unclear. Germline lookup yields CDR1 SGHTA and CDR2 FQGNSA. V shed 5 bases and J shed 9 bases, with 17 bases lying between them. The CDR3 extends over 14 amino acids. In DNA form, the CDR3 reads TGTGCCAGCAGCCTAGTTCCTGCAAACAGCATTCAGTACTTC. It translates to CASSLVPANSIQYF.

This rearrangement joins TRBV15 to TRBJ2-3; 8 bases are a match to TRBD2. V dropped 1 base and J dropped 0; count of bases not matched to a gene: 3. Germline loops: CDR1 LNHNV, CDR2 YYDKDF (reference sequence). CDR3 size: 16 residues. This chain's CDR3 is CATSRGSGASTDTQYF. CDR3 in DNA: TGTGCCACCAGCAGAGGTAGCGGGGCTAGCACAGATACGCAGTATTTT.

This clonotype was observed a handful of times. The J gene is TRBJ2-4, the V gene TRBV28, with TRBD2 as a possible D gene (7 bases). This CDR3 comprises 12 residues. The V end was cut by 11 bases, the J end by 3 bases, with 11 bases between. Germline values: CDR1 MDHEN, CDR2 SYDVKM. Here the CDR3 reads CAVGGDKNIQYF. CDR3 nucleotides: TGTGCCGTAGGGGGGGACAAAAACATTCAGTACTTC.

The chain combines TRBV7-2 with TRBJ2-3; the D gene is possibly TRBD2 (7 bases). Trimming removed 2 bases from V and 6 bases from J, with 21 bases in between. Per germline, CDR1 SGHTA and CDR2 FQGNSA. The CDR3 loop spans 17 amino acids. The CDR3: CASSLFFGGGGGDTQYF. CDR3 in DNA: TGTGCCAGCAGCTTATTTTTCGGTGGCGGGGGCGGGGATACGCAGTATTTT.

This clonotype came up a few times. In nucleotides, the CDR3 is TGTGCCAGCAGTTATTCGGCGGGACTGAGGAACACTGAAGCTTTCTTT. Its translation: CASSYSAGLRNTEAFF. This rearrangement joins TRBV6-2 or TRBV6-3 to TRBJ1-1; D is possibly TRBD1 (5 bases). Germline CDR1 MNHEY, CDR2 SVGEGT. Trimming removed 3 bases from V and 1 base from J, with 15 bases in between. The CDR3 is 16 residues long.

This clonotype was counted at least ten times. The chain recombines TRBV5-1 with TRBJ2-2; D tentatively fits TRBD1 or TRBD2 (5 bases each). This CDR3 comprises 14 residues. Trimming took 0 bases from V and 9 from J, leaving 12 bases between them. The germline V gene encodes CDR1 SGHRS and CDR2 YFSETQ. For the CDR3, the DNA is TGCGCCAGCAGCTTGGGGGACGGCGATCGGGAGCTGTTTTTT. Encoded protein: CASSLGDGDRELFF.

There are a few counts of this clonotype. The chain uses TRBV6-2 or TRBV6-3 and TRBJ1-6; D gene ambiguous. The germline gives CDR1 MNHEY, CDR2 SVGEGT. The CDR3 totals 14 residues. The V end was cut by 2 bases, the J end by 4 bases, with 6 bases between. CDR3 residues: CASSYGSYNSPLHF. CDR3 DNA: TGTGCCAGCAGTTACGGCAGTTATAATTCACCCCTCCACTTT.

This sequence joins TRBV27 and TRBJ2-5; D is unclear. The CDR3 is 14 residues long. With 7 bases removed from V and 11 bases from J, the gap between germline ends came to 23 bases. CDR1 is MNHEY and CDR2 is SMNVEV in the germline V gene (reference sequence). The CDR3 here is CASIPLGQSGEQYF. The CDR3 DNA sequence: TGTGCCAGCATCCCCCTGGGCCAGTCTGGTGAGCAGTACTTC.

J is TRBJ2-1 and V is TRBV4-3; D may correspond to TRBD1 or TRBD2 (6 bases each). Germline CDR1 LGHNA, CDR2 YSLEER. The V gene lost 0 bases and the J gene lost 9 bases, with 15 bases spanning the gap. The CDR3 loop spans 15 amino acids. This chain's CDR3 is CASSQDTGALGEQFF. The CDR3 DNA sequence: TGCGCCAGCAGCCAAGATACGGGGGCCCTCGGTGAGCAGTTCTTC.

The rearrangement uses TRBV6-4 and TRBJ2-2; possible D gene TRBD1, 6 bases. Trimming took 3 bases from V and 4 from J, leaving 12 bases between them. The germline CDR1 and CDR2 sequences are MRHNA and SNTAGT. This CDR3 is 15 amino acids long. CDR3 sequence: CASSERRGGTGELFF. The CDR3 region has the DNA TGTGCCAGCAGTGAGAGGAGAGGGGGCACCGGGGAGCTGTTTTTT.

The genes are TRBV28 and TRBJ2-7; TRBD1 is a possible D gene (6 bases). Deletions cut 4 bases from V and 2 bases from J, with 9 bases between. The CDR3 loop spans 13 amino acids. Germline CDR1 is MDHEN and CDR2 is SYDVKM. The CDR3 protein is CASSSNRAYEQYF. The CDR3, as DNA: TGTGCCAGCAGTTCAAACAGGGCCTACGAGCAGTACTTC.

The gene calls are TRBV6-2 or TRBV6-3 and TRBJ1-1, with unresolved D. The germline V gene encodes CDR1 MNHEY and CDR2 SVGEGT. V was cut by 8 bases and J by 4 bases, with 14 bases left in between. The CDR3 covers 13 residues. The CDR3 DNA is TGTGCCAGCGGCCCGGTAGGAGTCACTGAAGCTTTCTTT. Translated: CASGPVGVTEAFF.

This rearrangement joins TRBV6-5 to TRBJ1-2; the D gene is possibly TRBD1 (6 bases). Germline CDR1 and CDR2: MNHEY and SVGAGI. There are 15 residues in the CDR3. V was trimmed by 5 bases and J by 5 bases, leaving 18 bases between them. The CDR3 DNA is TGTGCCAGCAGTCCTATCGGACAGTCGAATTATGGCTACACCTTC. This gives the protein CASSPIGQSNYGYTF.

With respect to this clonotype: A junction end diverges from the germline sequence, so it may reflect a read error. This sequence joins TRBV27 and TRBJ1-2; 8 nucleotides line up with TRBD1. The CDR3 consists of 15 residues. Germline-derived CDR1 and CDR2 are MNHEY and SMNVEV (reference sequence). CDR3 in amino acids: CASSSRQGSNYGYTF. The CDR3 DNA reads TGCGCCAGCAGTAGTAGACAGGGGTCTAACTATGGCTACACCTTC.

The chain couples TRBV18 to TRBJ1-4; D is unresolved. Germline V CDR1 and CDR2: KGHSH, LQKENI. The CDR3 loop spans 15 amino acids. Trimming took off 3 bases at V and 8 bases at J, with 16 bases between the two ends. CDR3 loop: CASSPMDQEMEKLFF. CDR3 nucleotide sequence: TGTGCCAGCTCACCGATGGACCAGGAGATGGAAAAACTGTTTTTT. Supplemented by reference TRBV18 and TRBJ1-4, the full variable domain reads NAGVMQNPRHLVRRRGQEARLRCSPMKGHSHVYWYRQLPEEGLKFMVYLQKENIIDESGMPKERFSAEFPKEGPSILRIQQVVRGDSAAYFCASSPMDQEMEKLFFGSGTQLSVL.

This chain connects TRBV28 to TRBJ2-1, with TRBD1 as a possible D gene (5 bases). The V and J ends lost 2 bases and 2 bases respectively, with 13 bases between them. In germline, CDR1 is MDHEN, CDR2 SYDVKM. This CDR3 has 16 residues. The DNA of the CDR3 is TGTGCCAGCAGTTTACAGGGCCAACCTGCCTACAATGAGCAGTTCTTC. This encodes CASSLQGQPAYNEQFF.

CDR3 DNA: TGCAGTGCTCCCTCGGAGGTGGGAAACTATGGCTACACCTTC. Amino acid sequence: CSAPSEVGNYGYTF. The J gene is TRBJ1-2, the V gene TRBV20-1; no firm D call. The CDR3 contains 14 residues. Trimming took off 5 bases at V and 2 bases at J, with 15 bases between the two ends. CDR1 and CDR2 from the germline V gene are DFQATT and SNEGSKA (reference sequence).

This clonotype was counted a few times. The chain's CDR3 is CASSLDTRLGEQYF. In nucleotides, the CDR3 is TGTGCCAGCAGCTTAGACACTCGTCTAGGGGAGCAGTACTTC. The genes are TRBV7-2 and TRBJ2-7; no reliable D call. Looked up from germline, CDR1 is SGHTA and CDR2 is FQGNSA. The V gene lost 1 base and the J gene lost 7 bases, with 14 bases spanning the gap. The CDR3 spans 14 residues.

This chain connects TRBV4-1 to TRBJ2-5, with D possibly matching TRBD2 (6 bases). The J call may be mistaken, given a closer DNA end match to TRBJ2-7. The CDR3 runs 13 residues. CDR1 is MGHRA, CDR2 YSYEKL, per germline. The CDR3 protein is CASSQRLVYEQYF. As DNA, the CDR3 is TGCGCCAGCAGCCAACGACTAGTCTACGAGCAGTACTTC.

The V gene is TRBV7-9, the J gene TRBJ1-2, with D unresolved. The V end lost 5 bases, the J end lost 5 bases, and 18 bases lay between the germline ends. This CDR3 comprises 15 residues. Germline V gene data show CDR1 as SEHNR and CDR2 as FQNEAQ (reference sequence). The CDR3 coding sequence is TGTGCCAGCAGCGTTACCGGGCCTCTCACTTATGGCTACACCTTC. Protein sequence: CASSVTGPLTYGYTF.

This clonotype was detected ten times or more. The V call is TRBV12-5, the J call TRBJ1-5, with 8 nucleotides matching TRBD1. The V and J ends lost 4 bases and 2 bases, in that order; junction bases with no gene match: 4. This CDR3 has 15 amino acids. Germline-derived CDR1 and CDR2 are LGHNT and FRNRAP. In nucleotides, the CDR3 is TGTGCTAGTGGTTCCCCGGGACAGGGCAATCAGCCCCAGCATTTT. It translates to CASGSPGQGNQPQHF.